This T cell receptor (beta chain) was recovered during a study of shared T cell receptors in the human thymus. Repertoires were generated with immunoSEQ multiplex PCR, while TCRdb's copy carries only in-frame clones and drops some. The data contain 500,000 to 750,000 clones, more than 75% of them singletons. This CDR3 comprises 16 residues. V lost 4 bases and J lost 4; bases outside the gene matches: 9. Germline V CDR1 and CDR2: SGHRS, YFSETQ. The sample was also linked to a second study, of human thymus T cells. This second study notes: Thymic tissue was derived from resections collected during corrective heart surgery.

This receptor was identified in a boy under two years old with a congenital heart defect. V and J are TRBV5-1 and TRBJ2-3, with 10 bases lining up with TRBD2. The sample was thymocytes. The CDR3, as DNA: TGCGCCAGCAGCCCCCTGGCTAGCGGGAGTGCAGATACGCAGTATTTT. As protein: CASSPLASGSADTQYF.